The present TCR beta chain was sequenced within a study of cytomegalovirus exposure and HLA in healthy donors. CDR3 length: 15 residues. V shed 4 bases, J shed 4 bases, and the junction held 5 bases outside the gene matches. The V gene's germline CDR1 is MNHNS and CDR2 SASEGT. Amplification used 60 Vbeta primers and 13 Jbeta primers. Method: immunoSEQ multiplex PCR; TCRdb's copy keeps in-frame clones and lacks some. The table lists 99,000 or so clones, roughly 80% of them singletons. A few counts support this clone. The chain carries TRBV6-1 and TRBJ1-5, with 9 bases lining up with TRBD1. Sequencing was done on a sample of PBMCs. The clonotype was recovered from a woman in her 40s in good health and CMV-seropositive. The CDR3 DNA sequence: TGTGCCAGCAGTGGTGGACAGGGGTCAAATCAGCCCCAGCATTTT. It specifies CASSGGQGSNQPQHF.